These 10 T cell receptor beta chains originate from one sample sequenced in a study of a mutant IDH1 vaccine in newly diagnosed glioma. Clones were sequenced by immunoSEQ multiplex PCR, and TCRdb holds only the in-frame ones, with some missing. This sample has 45,000 to 65,000 clones; roughly 80% occur once, and the top ten carry roughly a fifth. Sample time point: baseline, week 1 (first vaccination visit). Treatment given: pre-vaccination baseline after standard-of-care therapy. The starting material was PBMCs, obtained from a glioma patient treated with radiotherapy, temozolomide or both. These receptors were taken from a man between 18 and 29 years old with glioma.

The chain has TRBV30 and TRBJ1-2; 9 bases line up with TRBD1. The J segment lost 5 bases and the V segment lost 0 bases, leaving 13 bases of the junction unmatched. The germline CDR1 and CDR2 sequences are GTSNPN and SVGIG (reference sequence). The CDR3 loop spans 17 amino acids. CDR3 DNA: TGTGCCTGGAGTGTAGTAACTTCCGGGACAGGGATGTATGGCTACACCTTC. This gives the protein CAWSVVTSGTGMYGYTF.

This clone occurred a few times. The rearrangement joins TRBV30 to TRBJ1-1; no clear D. Germline CDR1 GTSNPN, CDR2 SVGIG (reference sequence). Trimming removed 0 bases at V and 1 base at J, with 6 bases between. The CDR3 is 13 residues long. CDR3 nucleotide sequence: TGTGCCTGGAGTGTACCCAAGAACACTGAAGCTTTCTTT. Translation: CAWSVPKNTEAFF.

The chain links TRBV9 to TRBJ2-1; 7 bases are shared with TRBD1. Germline-derived CDR1 and CDR2 are SGDLS and YYNGEE. With V trimmed by 1 base and J by 7 bases, 5 bases remained unmatched. The CDR3 spans 14 residues. The CDR3 DNA is TGTGCCAGCAGCGTAACAGGGGACCGGAATGAGCAGTTCTTC. The encoded protein is CASSVTGDRNEQFF.

The chain has TRBV4-2 and TRBJ1-5; 7 bases agree with TRBD1. Germline CDR1 and CDR2: LGHNA and YNFKEQ. The CDR3 loop spans 15 amino acids. V trimming: 1 base; J trimming: 7 bases; junction bases outside the gene matches: 7. DNA for the CDR3: TGTGCCAGCAGCCAAGCAGATCCAGGGGGACAGCCCCAGCATTTT. This translates into CASSQADPGGQPQHF.

The chain employs TRBV13 and TRBJ2-7; 8 bases fit TRBD2. V lost 5 bases to trimming and J lost 1 base; unmatched junction nucleotides: 13. The CDR3 runs to 17 residues. Germline V lookup: CDR1 PRHDT, CDR2 FYEKMQ (reference sequence). CDR3 nucleotides: TGTGCCAGCAGCATATCCACTAGCGGACGCGCGTCCTACGAGCAGTACTTC. Protein sequence: CASSISTSGRASYEQYF.

The chain is built from TRBV19 and TRBJ2-3; D is perhaps TRBD1 or TRBD2 (5 bases each). This CDR3 comprises 13 residues. Germline V gene data show CDR1 as LNHDA and CDR2 as SQIVND (reference sequence). V lost 9 bases, J lost 4 bases, and 14 bases lay in between. The CDR3 is CASGTQWADTQYF. The CDR3 coding sequence is TGTGCCAGCGGGACCCAATGGGCAGATACGCAGTATTTT.

The chain carries TRBV18 and TRBJ1-4, with TRBD1 matching over 7 bases. The junction had 4 bases not matched to a gene; V was cut back by 3 bases and J by 0 bases. This CDR3 is built from 16 residues. Per the germline V gene, CDR1 is KGHSH and CDR2 is LQKENI. This CDR3 is CASSPLTGPTNEKLFF. The CDR3 coding sequence is TGTGCCAGCTCACCTTTGACAGGGCCAACTAATGAAAAACTGTTTTTT.

V gene TRBV9 combines with J gene TRBJ2-2; D might be TRBD1 or TRBD2, each matching 5 bases. CDR1 is SGDLS, CDR2 YYNGEE, per germline. V lost 0 bases, J lost 0 bases, and 15 bases lay in between. CDR3 length: 18 residues. The CDR3: CASSVVPRTLANTGELFF. The CDR3 nucleotides are TGTGCCAGCAGCGTAGTTCCCCGGACACTAGCGAACACCGGGGAGCTGTTTTTT.

This clone was seen a single time. The chain recombines TRBV5-6 with TRBJ2-5, with 8 bases aligning to TRBD1. There are 15 residues in the CDR3. CDR1 SGHDT and CDR2 YYEEEE come from the germline V gene. J gave up 1 base and V 4 bases, and 6 bases lay outside the gene matches. CDR3 sequence: CASSTSGGFQETQYF. The CDR3 DNA reads as TGTGCCAGCAGCACCTCAGGGGGCTTCCAAGAGACCCAGTACTTC.

V is TRBV7-2 and J is TRBJ1-1; the match to TRBD1 covers 8 bases. The CDR3 has 17 amino acids. Germline loops: CDR1 SGHTA, CDR2 FQGNSA. V shed 1 base and J 0 bases; nucleotides not matched to a gene: 7. The CDR3 DNA reads TGTGCCAGCAGCTTAGGAGGGGACAGGTTCATGAACACTGAAGCTTTCTTT. This sequence encodes CASSLGGDRFMNTEAFF.